The entry below describes one T cell receptor (beta chain). Some clones are missing from TCRdb's copy, which holds only in-frame ones; the method was immunoSEQ multiplex PCR. Found here are about 22,000 clones, about 85% of them singletons; the top ten hold about 15%. Time point here: new active TB diagnosis, blood taken before or within 7 days of starting treatment. Positive smear microscopy and/or M. tuberculosis culture confirmed active disease. The data are from a study of T cells in tuberculosis. V lost 10 bases, J lost 5 bases, and 17 bases lay in between. CDR1 WSHSY and CDR2 SAAADI come from the germline V gene. The CDR3 is made up of 13 amino acids.

Here the sequenced sample was PBMCs, taken at tuberculosis diagnosis. The rearrangement joins TRBV10-2 to TRBJ1-1, with D tentatively TRBD1 (6 bases). The receptor comes from an adult with tuberculosis. The CDR3 DNA reads TGCGCCACCACCTCGGGAGGGGGGACTGAAGCTTTCTTT. It is translated as CATTSGGGTEAFF.